A single sample gave rise to the 9 T cell receptor beta chains below, sequenced in a study of blood T cell repertoires in COVID-19. TCRdb keeps only in-frame clones here, not all; method: immunoSEQ multiplex PCR. This table has about 140,000 clones, about four fifths appearing once. Sample: PBMCs or T cells enriched from blood (not recorded which). The receptor source for this set is a woman in her forties or fifties with acute COVID-19.

The CDR3 region has the DNA TGTGCCAGCAGCCACGGAGGGGCGGGAGAAACGAAAGAGACCCAGTACTTC. It yields the protein CASSHGGAGETKETQYF. The chain links TRBV28 to TRBJ2-5, with TRBD2 matching over 7 bases. CDR1 and CDR2 (germline): MDHEN, SYDVKM. V was clipped by 6 bases and J by 3 bases; unmatched bases: 16. The CDR3 length is 17 residues. Looking up the rest from reference TRBV28 and TRBJ2-5 gives the full variable domain: DVKVTQSSRYLVKRTGEKVFLECVQDMDHENMFWYRQDPGLGLRLIYFSYDVKMKEKGDIPEGYSVSREKKERFSLILESASTNQTSMYLCASSHGGAGETKETQYFGPGTRLLVL.

J is TRBJ2-3 and V is TRBV7-9; 12 bases are a match to TRBD2. This CDR3 contains 17 residues. V was pared by 1 base and J by 5 bases, with 7 bases of the junction left unmatched. CDR1 SEHNR and CDR2 FQNEAQ come from the germline V gene (reference sequence). The CDR3 spells CASSLGGLAGDGDTQYF. The CDR3, as DNA: TGTGCCAGCAGCTTAGGGGGACTAGCGGGTGATGGAGATACGCAGTATTTT.

V and J are TRBV5-1 and TRBJ1-3, with TRBD1 matching 7 bases. CDR3 length: 15 amino acids. The ends lost 4 bases at V and 2 bases at J; junction bases unmatched: 6. Germline-derived CDR1 and CDR2 are SGHRS and YFSETQ. CDR3: CASSQTGEAGNTIYF. The CDR3 DNA reads TGCGCCAGCAGCCAAACAGGGGAAGCTGGAAACACCATATATTTT.

This clone was observed at least ten times. CDR3 nucleotides: TGTGCCAGCAGTTTTGACCGACCGGGGGTACTGGGTCCGCAGCAGTACTTC. Translating it yields CASSFDRPGVLGPQQYF. This chain joins TRBV28 and TRBJ2-7; D may be TRBD2 (6 bases). This CDR3 region has 17 residues. Between the trimmed V and J ends, which lost 3 bases and 8 bases, there was a span of 26 bases. Germline V gene lookup returns CDR1 MDHEN and CDR2 SYDVKM.

Comment on this clone: Within the sample, other DNA sequences also encode this same CDR3. The V and J genes are TRBV18 and TRBJ2-7; 8 nucleotides match TRBD2. CDR3 length: 14 amino acids. Germline CDR1 KGHSH, CDR2 LQKENI. The V and J ends lost 2 bases and 2 bases, in that order; junction bases with no gene match: 2. CDR3 nucleotides: TGTGCCAGCTCACCAACTAGCGGCGCCTACGAGCAGTACTTC. This gives the protein CASSPTSGAYEQYF.

The chain recombines TRBV18 with TRBJ1-1; D is perhaps TRBD1 (6 bases). From germline, CDR1 is KGHSH and CDR2 LQKENI. The CDR3 is 13 residues long. Trimming pared 6 bases from V and 4 bases from J, leaving 12 bases between. CDR3 loop: CASSVQGGTEAFF. CDR3 coding DNA: TGTGCCAGCTCCGTCCAAGGGGGCACTGAAGCTTTCTTT.

This clone was seen just once. The J gene is TRBJ1-1, the V gene TRBV4-3, with 11 positions matching TRBD1. Germline lookup yields CDR1 LGHNA and CDR2 YSLEER. The CDR3 extends over 14 amino acids. V lost 4 bases and J lost 5; bases outside the gene matches: 3. Here the CDR3 DNA reads TGCGCCAGCAGCCTGGGACAGGGGGGAACTGAAGCTTTCTTT. Residues: CASSLGQGGTEAFF.

The chain couples TRBV4-3 to TRBJ2-2; 8 positions agree with TRBD2. Germline CDR1 is LGHNA and CDR2 is YSLEER. V lost 4 bases and J lost 5; bases outside the gene matches: 6. The CDR3 contains 15 residues. The CDR3 DNA reads as TGCGCCAGCAGCCCAGCGGGAGATCTTACCGGGGAGCTGTTTTTT. Translating gives CASSPAGDLTGELFF.

This sequence joins TRBV5-1 and TRBJ2-7, with 9 bases lining up with TRBD1. The CDR3 covers 18 residues. Per the germline V gene, CDR1 is SGHRS and CDR2 is YFSETQ. The J segment lost 4 bases and the V segment lost 3 bases, leaving 17 bases of the junction unmatched. CDR3: CASSSGGQGIFSGYEQYF. In DNA, the CDR3 is TGCGCCAGCAGCTCCGGGGGACAGGGTATCTTCTCTGGATACGAGCAGTACTTC.